The 32 T cell receptor beta chains in this list originate from one sample, sequenced in a study of blood T cell repertoires in COVID-19. The method was immunoSEQ multiplex PCR; TCRdb's version includes in-frame clones alone and lacks a portion of them. The table has 65,000 to 90,000 clones, 60% to 80% seen once. The sample comprised peripheral blood. All receptors derive from a man between 65 and 85 years old with active or convalescent COVID-19.

A few counts support this clone. V usage is TRBV21-1 and J usage is TRBJ2-1; the table's D call, TRBD2, has no DNA check behind it. TRBV21-1 is a recognized pseudogene. The CDR3 extends over 11 amino acids. CDR3 in amino acids: CASSNGRGQFF. The CDR3 DNA is TGTGCCAGCAGCAACGGCCGCGGGCAGTTCTTC.

About this clone itself: Within the sample, other DNA sequences also encode this same CDR3. The chain uses TRBV4-1 and TRBJ1-6; 7 bases agree with TRBD1. Germline V gene data show CDR1 as MGHRA and CDR2 as YSYEKL. CDR3 size: 17 residues. V lost 5 bases and J lost 10; bases outside the gene matches: 17. The CDR3 DNA follows: TGCGCCAGCAGCTCTGACAGGGCGGTGCGACGGGCATCACCCCTCCACTTT. Translation: CASSSDRAVRRASPLHF.

The chain uses TRBV14 and TRBJ2-1, with a tentative D call TRBD2 (5 bases). The CDR3 consists of 15 residues. In germline, CDR1 is SGHDN, CDR2 FVKESK. Trimming cost V 3 bases and J 4 bases, with 13 bases left between them. The DNA for the CDR3 is TGTGCCAGCAGCCAGGCCCTTTCGGGATACAATGAGCAGTTCTTC. Translated: CASSQALSGYNEQFF. The entire variable domain, with the rest obtained from reference TRBV14 and TRBJ2-1, is as follows: EAGVTQFPSHSVIEKGQTVTLRCDPISGHDNLYWYRRVMGKEIKFLLHFVKESKQDESGMPNNRFLAERTGGTYSTLKVQPAELEDSGVYFCASSQALSGYNEQFFGPGTRLTVL.

The rearrangement links TRBV6-6 to TRBJ2-7, with D maybe TRBD2 (7 bases). The CDR3 spans 15 residues. V lost 7 bases to trimming and J lost 7 bases, with 23 bases between them. In germline, CDR1 is MNHNY, CDR2 SVGAGI (reference sequence). This chain's CDR3 is CASNQGGGGVGEQYF. The CDR3 DNA sequence: TGTGCCAGCAACCAAGGAGGAGGGGGGGTAGGGGAGCAGTACTTC.

This clone appeared a few times. The V and J genes are TRBV7-8 and TRBJ1-5, with no clear D. Trimming took 3 bases from V and 1 from J, leaving 4 bases between them. CDR1 is SGHVS, CDR2 FQNEAQ, per germline. The CDR3 length is 13 residues. The CDR3 nucleotides read TGTGCCAGCAGCTTGAGGAGCAATCAGCCCCAGCATTTT. Its translation: CASSLRSNQPQHF.

This clone was seen more than once but under ten times. The rearrangement links TRBV10-2 to TRBJ2-1, with D hard to call. V was pared by 3 bases and J by 4 bases, with 13 bases between. The CDR3 runs 15 residues. From germline, CDR1 is WSHSY and CDR2 SAAADI. The CDR3 DNA is TGCGCCAGCAGTGATAGGAACAGACCATACAATGAGCAGTTCTTC. Protein product: CASSDRNRPYNEQFF.

This clone occurred a few times. This chain connects TRBV19 to TRBJ1-5; D gene unclear. Germline CDR1 reads LNHDA; CDR2 reads SQIVND (reference sequence). This CDR3 spans 14 amino acids. V shed 3 bases and J shed 0 bases, with 6 bases lying between them. CDR3: CASSMADSNQPQHF. CDR3 coding DNA: TGTGCCAGTAGTATGGCAGATAGCAATCAGCCCCAGCATTTT.

This clone appeared once. The gene calls are TRBV19 and TRBJ2-7; D is undetermined. There are 14 residues in the CDR3. V was shortened by 5 bases and J by 1 base, with 12 bases between the two germline ends. Germline V CDR1 and CDR2: LNHDA, SQIVND (reference sequence). DNA for the CDR3: TGTGCCAGTAGTGCGCCCCGACAATCCTACGAGCAGTACTTC. It encodes CASSAPRQSYEQYF.

The chain is built from TRBV6-5 and TRBJ1-4, with 7 bases lining up with TRBD1. Germline CDR1 is MNHEY and CDR2 is SVGAGI. This CDR3 has 14 residues. Trimming cost V 8 bases and J 2 bases; bases outside gene matches: 5. CDR3: CASASGQTNEKLFF. CDR3 sequence (DNA): TGTGCCAGCGCTTCGGGACAGACTAATGAAAAACTGTTTTTT.

The V and J genes are TRBV30 and TRBJ1-1; no firm D call. This CDR3 is 13 amino acids long. Germline-derived CDR1 and CDR2 are GTSNPN and SVGIG (reference sequence). V lost 4 bases, J lost 1 base, and 10 bases lay in between. The CDR3 sequence: CAWTRHPNTEAFF. DNA of the CDR3: TGTGCCTGGACCCGACACCCGAACACTGAAGCTTTCTTT. The whole variable domain, filled in from reference TRBV30 and TRBJ1-1, reads SQTIHQWPATLVQPVGSPLSLECTVEGTSNPNLYWYRQAAGRGLQLLFYSVGIGQISSEVPQNLSASRPQDRQFILSSKKLLLSDSGFYLCAWTRHPNTEAFFGQGTRLTVV.

Here the CDR3 reads CASSIEGPEGSNEQYF. In DNA, the CDR3 is TGTGCCAGTAGTATAGAAGGACCGGAGGGGAGCAACGAGCAGTACTTC. The V call is TRBV19, the J call TRBJ2-7, with a possible D match to TRBD2 (6 bases). Germline loops: CDR1 LNHDA, CDR2 SQIVND (reference sequence). CDR3 length: 16 residues. Trimming cost V 0 bases and J 5 bases, with 17 bases left between them.

The chain joins TRBV30 to TRBJ2-3; the match to TRBD2 covers 8 bases. The germline gives CDR1 GTSNPN, CDR2 SVGIG (reference sequence). The length of the CDR3 is 15 residues. Losses at the gene ends were 2 bases for V and 7 bases for J; bases not matched to a gene: 11. For the CDR3, the DNA is TGTGCCTGGAGTTGGGCTAGCGGGCCGAGAAATACGCAGTATTTT. Protein sequence: CAWSWASGPRNTQYF.

This clone was counted only a few times. The rearrangement joins TRBV14 to TRBJ1-1, with 7 bases aligning to TRBD1. The CDR3 loop spans 13 amino acids. With V trimmed by 2 bases and J by 7 bases, 4 bases remained unmatched. CDR1 and CDR2 (germline): SGHDN, FVKESK. This CDR3 is CASSQRQGGEAFF. In DNA, the CDR3 is TGTGCCAGCAGCCAACGGCAGGGGGGTGAAGCTTTCTTT.

This clone showed up just a few times. This chain joins TRBV28 and TRBJ1-1; perhaps TRBD1 as D (5 bases). Per germline, CDR1 MDHEN and CDR2 SYDVKM. With 5 bases removed from V and 2 bases from J, the gap between germline ends came to 18 bases. There are 16 residues in the CDR3. The CDR3 spells CASSLFVAGENTEAFF. The CDR3 DNA reads TGTGCCAGCAGTCTTTTCGTGGCGGGGGAAAACACTGAAGCTTTCTTT.

This clone has ten or more counts. V is TRBV6-1 and J is TRBJ2-5, with 10 bases identical to TRBD2. Germline values: CDR1 MNHNS, CDR2 SASEGT. V lost 1 base and J lost 9; bases outside the gene matches: 11. The CDR3 extends over 16 amino acids. CDR3 amino acids: CASSEEGVSGGSAQYF. Written as DNA, the CDR3 is TGTGCCAGCAGTGAAGAAGGCGTTAGCGGGGGGTCGGCCCAGTACTTC.

This clone came up a few times. V and J are TRBV11-2 and TRBJ1-5, with D unresolved. The V gene lost 5 bases and the J gene lost 4 bases, with 15 bases spanning the gap. The CDR3 covers 15 residues. The germline V gene has CDR1 SGHAT and CDR2 FQNNGV. In nucleotides, the CDR3 is TGTGCCAGCAGCCCCTCTGGCGGGCGAAATCAGCCCCAGCATTTT. It codes for CASSPSGGRNQPQHF.

V gene TRBV19 combines with J gene TRBJ2-3, with D maybe TRBD2 (6 bases). V was cut by 5 bases and J by 8 bases, with 14 bases left in between. The CDR3 contains 13 residues. Germline lookup yields CDR1 LNHDA and CDR2 SQIVND (reference sequence). CDR3 DNA: TGTGCCAGTAGTCCGGACGGGGGAGGTACGCAGTATTTT. Protein sequence: CASSPDGGGTQYF.

The chain carries TRBV4-1 and TRBJ1-1; possibly TRBD1 for D (6 bases). This CDR3 is 13 amino acids long. Germline V gene sequence: CDR1 MGHRA, CDR2 YSYEKL. Between the trimmed V and J ends, which lost 10 bases and 6 bases, there was a span of 18 bases. CDR3 bases: TGCGCCACGACAGGTGGAAGGGACCCTGAAGCTTTCTTT. Protein product: CATTGGRDPEAFF.

The chain carries TRBV5-1 and TRBJ2-2, with 8 bases identical to TRBD1. Germline V gene lookup returns CDR1 SGHRS and CDR2 YFSETQ. Trimming cost V 1 base and J 4 bases; bases outside gene matches: 6. This CDR3 has 16 residues. The CDR3 region is CASSLRQGAGTGELFF. The CDR3 nucleotides read TGCGCCAGCAGCTTGAGGCAGGGGGCCGGCACCGGGGAGCTGTTTTTT.

The chain joins TRBV3-1 (or the pseudogene TRBV3-2) to TRBJ2-5; tentatively, D is TRBD2 (5 bases). The CDR3 has 13 amino acids. Germline CDR1 LGHDT, CDR2 YNNKEL (reference sequence). V lost 5 bases to trimming and J lost 4 bases, with 11 bases between them. CDR3: CASSFQRGETQYF. CDR3 in DNA: TGTGCCAGCAGCTTCCAACGGGGAGAGACCCAGTACTTC.

V is TRBV14 and J is TRBJ2-3, with 8 nucleotides matching TRBD1. V was clipped by 3 bases and J by 4 bases; unmatched bases: 9. The germline V gene has CDR1 SGHDN and CDR2 FVKESK. This CDR3 region has 16 residues. DNA for the CDR3: TGTGCCAGCAGCCACAGGGGGCGATGGGGCCCAGATACGCAGTATTTT. Translated: CASSHRGRWGPDTQYF.

This clone was seen more than once but under ten times. The J gene is TRBJ2-3, the V gene TRBV11-3, with TRBD2 as a possible D gene (6 bases). The CDR3 has 15 amino acids. In germline, CDR1 is SGHNT, CDR2 YENEEA. The V end was cut by 3 bases, the J end by 4 bases, with 14 bases between. CDR3 nucleotide sequence: TGTGCCAGCAGCTTTAATTCGCGGGGCGCAGATACGCAGTATTTT. This encodes CASSFNSRGADTQYF.

V usage is TRBV5-1 and J usage is TRBJ2-3; 11 nucleotides agree with TRBD2. CDR1 and CDR2 (germline): SGHRS, YFSETQ. The CDR3 length is 15 residues. V lost 4 bases, J lost 5 bases, and 6 bases stayed unmatched. CDR3 coding DNA: TGCGCCAGCAGCCCGACTAGCGGGGTTGAAGATACGCAGTATTTT. It codes for CASSPTSGVEDTQYF.

The chain uses TRBV2 and TRBJ2-5, with 9 bases that match TRBD2. J was trimmed by 4 bases and V by 7 bases; bases with no gene match: 10. The germline CDR1 and CDR2 sequences are SNHLY and FYNNEI. The length of the CDR3 is 15 residues. The CDR3 here is CASIWRGGPGETQYF. CDR3 in DNA: TGTGCCAGCATCTGGCGGGGGGGCCCGGGAGAGACCCAGTACTTC.

The rearrangement joins TRBV6-5 to TRBJ1-5; D call uncertain. The CDR3 contains 13 residues. Trimming stripped 6 bases from V and 4 bases from J, with 10 bases between. The germline CDR1 and CDR2 sequences are MNHEY and SVGAGI. In nucleotides, the CDR3 is TGTGCCAGCAGCGGAGGGCTTAATCAGCCCCAGCATTTT. Translating it yields CASSGGLNQPQHF.

This clone has more than one count but fewer than ten. The J gene is TRBJ1-1, the V gene TRBV6-5; D is unclear. Germline V gene lookup returns CDR1 MNHEY and CDR2 SVGAGI. The CDR3 spans 13 residues. V lost 10 bases to trimming and J lost 1 base, with 13 bases between them. CDR3 in DNA: TGTGCCATTAGAGGCCTGGAGAACACTGAAGCTTTCTTT. Encoded protein: CAIRGLENTEAFF.

The rearrangement joins TRBV14 to TRBJ1-1; a weak D match, TRBD1 (6 bases). Trimming shortened V by 4 bases and J by 5 bases, and 17 bases separated the two germline ends. The V gene's germline CDR1 is SGHDN and CDR2 FVKESK. This CDR3 is built from 15 residues. In DNA, the CDR3 is TGTGCCAGCAGCCGAATCGCCGGGACACCTACTGAAGCTTTCTTT. This gives the protein CASSRIAGTPTEAFF. The variable domain in full, with the rest retrieved from reference TRBV14 and TRBJ1-1, is EAGVTQFPSHSVIEKGQTVTLRCDPISGHDNLYWYRRVMGKEIKFLLHFVKESKQDESGMPNNRFLAERTGGTYSTLKVQPAELEDSGVYFCASSRIAGTPTEAFFGQGTRLTVV.

CDR3 in amino acids: CSVDTAGGYEQYF. For the CDR3, the DNA is TGCAGCGTTGATACGGCGGGAGGTTACGAGCAGTACTTC. J is TRBJ2-7 and V is TRBV29-1; 8 positions agree with TRBD2. Germline CDR1 is SQVTM and CDR2 is ANQGSEA. Germline trimming cut 3 bases from V and 4 bases from J; bases unmatched to any gene: 5. The CDR3 loop spans 13 amino acids.

This clone came up many times. This chain links TRBV4-2 with TRBJ1-5; 7 positions agree with TRBD1. The CDR3 is 18 amino acids. CDR1 is LGHNA and CDR2 is YNFKEQ in the germline V gene. V lost 0 bases and J lost 3; bases outside the gene matches: 11. The CDR3 DNA reads TGTGCCAGCAGCCAAGATGGGGGGTTGGGACAGTTCAATCAGCCCCAGCATTTT. Amino acid sequence: CASSQDGGLGQFNQPQHF.

This clone was detected only once. V usage is TRBV24-1 and J usage is TRBJ1-2; D may be TRBD1 (6 bases). The CDR3 is 15 residues long. Germline CDR1 and CDR2: KGHDR and SFDVKD. Trimming took 4 bases from V and 4 from J, leaving 15 bases between them. The CDR3 coding sequence is TGTGCCACCAGTGAGGGGCAGGGGCAGACCTATGGCTACACCTTC. As protein: CATSEGQGQTYGYTF.

This chain joins TRBV28 and TRBJ2-1, with TRBD2 matching 7 bases. The V gene end was trimmed by 4 bases and the J gene end by 6 bases; junction bases not matched to a gene: 12. The germline V gene has CDR1 MDHEN and CDR2 SYDVKM. The CDR3 contains 16 residues. In DNA form, the CDR3 reads TGTGCCAGCAGTTGGCCGCTCGGACTAGGGGTCAATGAGCAGTTCTTC. It is translated as CASSWPLGLGVNEQFF.

The rearrangement uses TRBV7-2 and TRBJ2-3, with 8 positions matching TRBD2. There are 15 residues in the CDR3. From germline, CDR1 is SGHTA and CDR2 FQGNSA. After removal of 10 bases from V and 2 bases from J, the junction contained 11 bases not matched to a gene. Here the CDR3 reads CATGGGSSFTDTQYF. The CDR3 DNA sequence: TGTGCCACCGGGGGGGGGTCCTCATTCACAGATACGCAGTATTTT. The whole variable domain, filled in from reference TRBV7-2 and TRBJ2-3, reads GAGVSQSPSNKVTEKGKDVELRCDPISGHTALYWYRQSLGQGLEFLIYFQGNSAPDKSGLPSDRFSAERTGGSVSTLTIQRTQQEDSAVYLCATGGGSSFTDTQYFGPGTRLTVL.